This T cell receptor (beta chain) is from a study of human T cells and chemical hapten exposure. This clonotype was detected many times. TCRdb used MiXCR to reprocess the RACE reads, holding one entry per CDR3 protein. This table has tens of thousands of distinct CDR3 sequences, about 13% appearing once. Trimming took 4 bases from V and 3 from J; bases not matched to a gene: 5. Germline V gene lookup returns CDR1 DFQATT and CDR2 SNEGSKA (reference sequence). CDR3 size: 14 residues. Documented time point: patch test 3, about 24 weeks after DPC sensitization. As for treatment: therapeutic diphenylcyclopropenone sensitization with weekly scalp DPC. Total RNA was isolated from unfractionated whole blood.

Sequenced here: whole blood, sampled in connection with sensitization to the hapten diphenylcyclopropenone (DPC). The sequence was obtained from a woman in her 40s with alopecia areata. Some clones in this sample may be carry-over from other donors' samples. The chain is built from TRBV20-1 and TRBJ2-2, with 7 bases aligning to TRBD1. The CDR3 sequence is CSAIGQDYTGELFF. The CDR3 nucleotides read TGCAGTGCTATCGGACAGGACTACACCGGGGAGCTGTTTTTT.